The 2 T cell receptor beta chains listed next were all sequenced from one sample in a study of shared clonotypes between healthy human individuals. The data were produced by immunoSEQ multiplex PCR, yet TCRdb's version contains in-frame clones alone and is incomplete. The sample includes approximately 640,000 clones, less than 95% seen only once; the top ten take approximately 35%. Sequences were obtained from memory CD8+ T cells from PBMCs. Subset: CD45RO+ cells pooled with CCR7-negative TemRA cells. Every receptor here comes from a man aged 18 to 35 in good health. Some clones in this sample may be carry-over from other donors' samples.

The gene calls are TRBV7-2 and TRBJ2-3; maybe TRBD2 (5 bases). The CDR3 is 15 amino acids. The V end was cut by 7 bases, the J end by 10 bases, with 24 bases between. Germline V gives CDR1 SGHTA, CDR2 FQGNSA. The CDR3 loop is CASNDLRESRRAQYF. CDR3 sequence (DNA): TGTGCCAGCAACGATTTAAGGGAGTCCAGGAGAGCGCAGTATTTT.

CDR3 bases: TGTGCCAGACTTCACTACGAGCAGTACTTC. This sequence encodes CARLHYEQYF. The chain joins TRBV6-6 to TRBJ2-7; no clear D gene. Germline assignment: CDR1 MNHNY and CDR2 SVGAGI (reference sequence). Trimming shortened V by 9 bases and J by 3 bases, and 6 bases separated the two germline ends. The CDR3 extends over 10 amino acids.